This passage covers 26 T cell receptor beta chains from one sample sequenced in a study of T cell changes during pregnancy in multiple sclerosis. Sequenced by immunoSEQ multiplex PCR; TCRdb stores in-frame clones only, minus some. The repertoire holds tens of thousands of clones, with 75% to 90% as singletons. Specimen: peripheral blood, collected before pregnancy. The source is a female donor with multiple sclerosis, enrolled in a pregnancy study.

The chain employs TRBV25-1 and TRBJ2-5; 11 bases match TRBD2. CDR1 is MGHDK and CDR2 is SYGVNS in the germline V gene. The CDR3 is 15 amino acids. Losses at the gene ends were 6 bases for V and 5 bases for J; bases not matched to a gene: 8. DNA of the CDR3: TGTGCCAGCAGCCTAATTAGCGGGGGGGCGGAGACCCAGTACTTC. Protein product: CASSLISGGAETQYF.

V and J are TRBV4-2 and TRBJ2-5; 8 nucleotides line up with TRBD2. Trimming at V came to 0 bases and at J to 5 bases, leaving 14 bases not matched to a gene. The CDR3 runs 18 residues. Germline CDR1 LGHNA, CDR2 YNFKEQ. The chain's CDR3 is CASSQDGTGGPGAETQYF. CDR3 in DNA: TGTGCCAGCAGCCAAGATGGAACGGGAGGGCCCGGTGCGGAGACCCAGTACTTC.

The V gene is TRBV7-6, the J gene TRBJ2-3; D uncertain. The CDR3 covers 14 residues. In germline, CDR1 is SGHVS, CDR2 FNYEAQ. Trimming stripped 3 bases from V and 2 bases from J, with 9 bases between. CDR3 residues: CASSFNYPTDTQYF. CDR3 DNA sequence: TGTGCCAGCAGCTTTAACTACCCCACAGATACGCAGTATTTT. The full variable domain, rest sourced from reference TRBV7-6 and TRBJ2-3, is GAGVSQSPRYKVTKRGQDVALRCDPISGHVSLYWYRQALGQGPEFLTYFNYEAQQDKSGLPNDRFSAERPEGSISTLTIQRTEQRDSAMYRCASSFNYPTDTQYFGPGTRLTVL.

The chain employs TRBV7-2 and TRBJ2-7; TRBD2 aligns across 8 bases. Germline values: CDR1 SGHTA, CDR2 FQGNSA. This CDR3 has 15 residues. The V gene end was trimmed by 4 bases and the J gene end by 2 bases; junction bases not matched to a gene: 7. Here the CDR3 reads CASSWSSGPTYEQYF. For the CDR3, the DNA is TGTGCCAGCAGCTGGTCTAGCGGGCCAACCTACGAGCAGTACTTC.

The rearrangement links TRBV5-6 to TRBJ1-1; D uncertain. Trimming took 4 bases from V and 0 from J, leaving 13 bases between them. The CDR3 contains 15 residues. Germline V CDR1 and CDR2: SGHDT, YYEEEE. The CDR3 nucleotides read TGTGCCAGCAGCGAACCGGCCGGGTTGAACACTGAAGCTTTCTTT. This translates into CASSEPAGLNTEAFF.

The V gene is TRBV6-6, the J gene TRBJ2-7; TRBD2 matches 8 bases. This CDR3 has 15 amino acids. Germline loops: CDR1 MNHNY, CDR2 SVGAGI (reference sequence). V lost 6 bases to trimming and J lost 6 bases; unmatched junction nucleotides: 13. The CDR3 is CASSPRTSLKREQYF. The CDR3 DNA is TGTGCCAGCAGCCCCCGGACTAGCCTAAAACGCGAGCAGTACTTC.

The chain links TRBV7-8 to TRBJ2-7; perhaps TRBD2 as D (6 bases). The CDR3 has 14 amino acids. Germline V lookup: CDR1 SGHVS, CDR2 FQNEAQ. Trimming took 1 base from V and 4 from J, leaving 11 bases between them. The CDR3 nucleotides read TGTGCCAGCAGCTTAGGGGAGGTAGGATACGAGCAGTACTTC. This gives the protein CASSLGEVGYEQYF.

The J gene is TRBJ2-7, the V gene TRBV12-5; tentatively, D is TRBD2 (6 bases). The V end was cut by 5 bases, the J end by 3 bases, with 17 bases between. Germline CDR1 is LGHNT and CDR2 is FRNRAP. This CDR3 has 15 amino acids. The chain's CDR3 is CASGLTVGGYYEQYF. CDR3 coding DNA: TGTGCTAGTGGTCTAACTGTGGGGGGATACTACGAGCAGTACTTC.

This clone was counted once. The chain carries TRBV5-6 and TRBJ1-6; 8 nucleotides match TRBD1. Unmatched junction bases numbered 8, after V lost 3 bases and J lost 0 bases. This CDR3 comprises 18 residues. Germline V gene sequence: CDR1 SGHDT, CDR2 YYEEEE. DNA of the CDR3: TGTGCCAGCAGCTGGGGGGGACAGGCGAGCTCCTATAATTCACCCCTCCACTTT. Its protein is CASSWGGQASSYNSPLHF.

Only a few counts were recorded for this clone. This chain uses TRBV7-9 with TRBJ1-3; 7 bases are shared with TRBD1. Germline trimming cut 1 base from V and 4 bases from J; bases unmatched to any gene: 7. Germline CDR1 reads SEHNR; CDR2 reads FQNEAQ (reference sequence). The CDR3 length is 16 residues. CDR3 sequence reads: CASSLETTGIGNTIYF. Written as DNA, the CDR3 is TGTGCCAGCAGCTTAGAGACGACAGGGATAGGAAACACCATATATTTT. Combining the CDR3 with reference TRBV7-9 and TRBJ1-3 gives the whole variable domain DTGVSQNPRHKITKRGQNVTFRCDPISEHNRLYWYRQTLGQGPEFLTYFQNEAQLEKSRLLSDRFSAERPKGSFSTLEIQRTEQGDSAMYLCASSLETTGIGNTIYFGEGSWLTVV.

This chain uses TRBV5-1 with TRBJ1-5; D is unclear. Trimming took 3 bases from V and 4 from J, leaving 14 bases between them. CDR3 length: 15 residues. The germline gives CDR1 SGHRS, CDR2 YFSETQ. The CDR3 loop reads CASSSIGGVNQPQHF. DNA for the CDR3: TGCGCCAGCAGCTCGATAGGAGGAGTGAATCAGCCCCAGCATTTT.

The chain recombines TRBV9 with TRBJ2-7, with 13 bases lining up with TRBD2. The V and J ends lost 0 bases and 0 bases, in that order; junction bases with no gene match: 3. The length of the CDR3 is 17 residues. Germline V gives CDR1 SGDLS, CDR2 YYNGEE. The CDR3 coding sequence is TGTGCCAGCAGCGTAGGACTAGCGGGAGGATCCTCCTACGAGCAGTACTTC. This gives the protein CASSVGLAGGSSYEQYF.

The gene calls are TRBV7-9 and TRBJ2-2, with D possibly TRBD1 on 6 matching bases. Deletions cut 5 bases from V and 0 bases from J, with 13 bases between. This CDR3 comprises 16 residues. Per germline, CDR1 SEHNR and CDR2 FQNEAQ (reference sequence). As DNA, the CDR3 is TGTGCCAGCAGCCCTAGGACAGTCGCGAACACCGGGGAGCTGTTTTTT. Amino acids: CASSPRTVANTGELFF.

This CDR3 is CASSQESQALSYGYTF. The CDR3 DNA follows: TGTGCCAGCAGCCAAGAATCCCAGGCACTTTCTTATGGCTACACCTTC. The chain uses TRBV4-2 and TRBJ1-2, with D uncertain. Trimming pared 0 bases from V and 5 bases from J, leaving 16 bases between. Germline values: CDR1 LGHNA, CDR2 YNFKEQ. The CDR3 consists of 16 residues.

The chain couples TRBV29-1 to TRBJ1-2; weak D call: TRBD1 (5 bases). Germline loops: CDR1 SQVTM, CDR2 ANQGSEA. V lost 5 bases, J lost 3 bases, and 13 bases lay in between. The CDR3 is 13 residues long. This CDR3 reads CSVSAGTDYGYTF. The CDR3 nucleotides read TGCAGCGTTTCGGCAGGGACTGACTATGGCTACACCTTC.

The chain combines TRBV5-1 with TRBJ1-5; perhaps TRBD1 as D (5 bases). Trimming took off 1 base at V and 1 base at J, with 9 bases between the two ends. The germline V gene encodes CDR1 SGHRS and CDR2 YFSETQ. The length of the CDR3 is 15 residues. The CDR3 DNA is TGCGCCAGCAGCTTGCTTGGGGCAAGCAATCAGCCCCAGCATTTT. Its translation is CASSLLGASNQPQHF.

The chain uses TRBV11-3 and TRBJ1-1; no definite D call. The CDR3 contains 14 residues. V was clipped by 0 bases and J by 0 bases, with 5 bases between them. The germline V gene encodes CDR1 SGHNT and CDR2 YENEEA. CDR3 loop: CASSLDGMNTEAFF. CDR3 coding DNA: TGTGCCAGCAGCTTAGACGGGATGAACACTGAAGCTTTCTTT.

J is TRBJ2-3 and V is TRBV28, with a possible D match to TRBD2 (6 bases). V lost 3 bases to trimming and J lost 2 bases, with 18 bases between them. This CDR3 has 17 amino acids. Per germline, CDR1 MDHEN and CDR2 SYDVKM. In DNA form, the CDR3 reads TGTGCCAGCAGTTTCGGTTCTACGGGGGAGGCCACAGATACGCAGTATTTT. It yields the protein CASSFGSTGEATDTQYF.

The rearrangement joins TRBV28 to TRBJ2-5; a weak D match, TRBD1 (6 bases). CDR1 is MDHEN, CDR2 SYDVKM, per germline. This CDR3 has 16 residues. V lost 2 bases to trimming and J lost 1 base, with 14 bases between them. DNA of the CDR3: TGTGCCAGCAGTTTAAACTGGGGACAAAGCCAAGAGACCCAGTACTTC. Amino acids: CASSLNWGQSQETQYF.

The J gene is TRBJ1-1, the V gene TRBV2; D might be TRBD1 (6 bases). V shed 10 bases and J shed 1 base, with 13 bases lying between them. Germline CDR1 SNHLY, CDR2 FYNNEI. This CDR3 is built from 13 residues. DNA for the CDR3: TGTGCCATCACGGGACAAACGAACACTGAAGCTTTCTTT. It codes for CAITGQTNTEAFF.

The chain is built from TRBV5-1 and TRBJ2-5, with 8 bases fitting TRBD1. This CDR3 contains 14 residues. Germline assignment: CDR1 SGHRS and CDR2 YFSETQ. Losses at the gene ends were 7 bases for V and 2 bases for J; bases not matched to a gene: 7. The DNA of the CDR3 is TGCGCCAGCCGGACAGGGACACTACAAGAGACCCAGTACTTC. This codes for CASRTGTLQETQYF.

This chain links TRBV2 with TRBJ1-4, with D possibly TRBD1 on 5 matching bases. Germline V gene lookup returns CDR1 SNHLY and CDR2 FYNNEI. The CDR3 has 15 amino acids. V lost 0 bases, J lost 7 bases, and 12 bases lay in between. The CDR3 sequence is CASSEAGVGGEKLFF. The CDR3 region has the DNA TGTGCCAGCAGTGAAGCGGGGGTGGGGGGTGAAAAACTGTTTTTT.

V gene TRBV7-9 combines with J gene TRBJ1-1, with no clear D. V was clipped by 5 bases and J by 0 bases, with 16 bases between them. The germline V gene encodes CDR1 SEHNR and CDR2 FQNEAQ (reference sequence). There are 16 residues in the CDR3. In DNA form, the CDR3 reads TGTGCCAGCAGCCATATCACGGGAACCATGAACACTGAAGCTTTCTTT. This translates into CASSHITGTMNTEAFF.

The chain employs TRBV4-3 and TRBJ2-3; TRBD2 is a possible D gene (5 bases). The CDR3 covers 18 residues. Trimming cost V 0 bases and J 2 bases, with 18 bases left between them. Germline-derived CDR1 and CDR2 are LGHNA and YSLEER. The CDR3 DNA is TGCGCCAGCAGCCAAGAGCGGCCTCGATCCGGGGACACAGATACGCAGTATTTT. As protein: CASSQERPRSGDTDTQYF.

This clone is a singleton in its sample. The chain has TRBV11-1 and TRBJ1-1; D unresolved. Trimming took off 3 bases at V and 8 bases at J, with 13 bases between the two ends. The CDR3 consists of 13 residues. Germline CDR1 is SGHAT and CDR2 is FQDESV (reference sequence). CDR3 DNA: TGTGCCAGCAGCTTGGCGGGGAGCCGCGAAGCTTTCTTT. This codes for CASSLAGSREAFF.

The CDR3 DNA reads as TGCGCCAGCAGCCCGGGGAGGCCTGGAAACACCATATATTTT. Protein sequence: CASSPGRPGNTIYF. The rearrangement joins TRBV5-1 to TRBJ1-3; D gene unclear. This CDR3 is built from 14 residues. V was cut by 4 bases and J by 2 bases, with 10 bases left in between. In germline, CDR1 is SGHRS, CDR2 YFSETQ. Based on the CDR3 plus reference TRBV5-1 and TRBJ1-3, the full variable domain is KAGVTQTPRYLIKTRGQQVTLSCSPISGHRSVSWYQQTPGQGLQFLFEYFSETQRNKGNFPGRFSGRQFSNSRSEMNVSTLELGDSALYLCASSPGRPGNTIYFGEGSWLTVV.